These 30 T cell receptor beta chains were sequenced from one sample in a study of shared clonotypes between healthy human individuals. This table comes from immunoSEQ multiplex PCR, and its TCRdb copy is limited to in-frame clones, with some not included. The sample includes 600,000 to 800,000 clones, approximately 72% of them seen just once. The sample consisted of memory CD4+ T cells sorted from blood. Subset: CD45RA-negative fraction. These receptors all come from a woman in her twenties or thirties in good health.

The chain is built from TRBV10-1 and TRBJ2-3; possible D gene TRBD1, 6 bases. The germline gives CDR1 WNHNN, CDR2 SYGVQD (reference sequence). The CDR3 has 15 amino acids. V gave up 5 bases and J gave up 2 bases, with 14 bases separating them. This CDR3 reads CASSLDSRLTDTQYF. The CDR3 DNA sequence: TGCGCCAGCAGTCTGGACAGTAGACTCACAGATACGCAGTATTTT.

The CDR3 loop reads CASSRDSLNTEAFF. The CDR3, as DNA: TGTGCCAGCAGCCGGGACAGCTTGAACACTGAAGCTTTCTTT. The chain has TRBV7-3 and TRBJ1-1; 7 bases fit TRBD1. The CDR3 contains 14 residues. V was pared by 5 bases and J by 0 bases, with 3 bases of the junction left unmatched. CDR1 and CDR2 (germline): SGHTA, FQGTGA.

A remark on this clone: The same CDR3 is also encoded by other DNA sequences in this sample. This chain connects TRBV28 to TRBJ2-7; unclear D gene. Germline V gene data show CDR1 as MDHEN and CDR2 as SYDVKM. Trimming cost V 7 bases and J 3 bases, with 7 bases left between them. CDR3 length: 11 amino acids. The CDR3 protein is CASNSGYEQYF. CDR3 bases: TGTGCCAGCAACTCGGGCTACGAGCAGTACTTC.

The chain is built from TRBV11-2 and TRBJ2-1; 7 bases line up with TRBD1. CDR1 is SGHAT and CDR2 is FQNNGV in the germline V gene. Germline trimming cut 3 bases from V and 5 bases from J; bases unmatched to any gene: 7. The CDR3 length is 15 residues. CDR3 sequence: CASSFTSTGNNEQFF. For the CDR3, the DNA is TGTGCCAGCAGCTTCACCTCGACAGGGAACAATGAGCAGTTCTTC.

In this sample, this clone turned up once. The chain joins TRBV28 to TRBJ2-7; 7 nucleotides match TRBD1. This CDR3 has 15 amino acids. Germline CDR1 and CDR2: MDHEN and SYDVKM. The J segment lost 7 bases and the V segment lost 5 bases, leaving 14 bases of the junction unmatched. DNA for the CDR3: TGTGCCAGCAGTACACCGGGACAGAGAGCTACGGAGCAGTACTTC. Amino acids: CASSTPGQRATEQYF. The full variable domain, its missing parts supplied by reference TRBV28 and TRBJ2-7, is DVKVTQSSRYLVKRTGEKVFLECVQDMDHENMFWYRQDPGLGLRLIYFSYDVKMKEKGDIPEGYSVSREKKERFSLILESASTNQTSMYLCASSTPGQRATEQYFGPGTRLTVT.

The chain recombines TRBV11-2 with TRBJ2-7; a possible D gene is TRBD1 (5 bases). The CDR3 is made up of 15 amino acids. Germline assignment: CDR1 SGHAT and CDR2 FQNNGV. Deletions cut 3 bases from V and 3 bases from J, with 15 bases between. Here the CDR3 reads CASSFQGSLGYEQYF. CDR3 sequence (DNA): TGTGCCAGCAGCTTCCAGGGATCGCTGGGCTACGAGCAGTACTTC.

CDR3 nucleotide sequence: TGTGCCAGCAGTGGGGGACAGGGAGGTACCCAGCAGTACTTC. This translates into CASSGGQGGTQQYF. This chain links TRBV2 with TRBJ2-7, with 9 nucleotides matching TRBD1. J gave up 8 bases and V 4 bases, and 9 bases lay outside the gene matches. CDR3 length: 14 residues. Germline assignment: CDR1 SNHLY and CDR2 FYNNEI.

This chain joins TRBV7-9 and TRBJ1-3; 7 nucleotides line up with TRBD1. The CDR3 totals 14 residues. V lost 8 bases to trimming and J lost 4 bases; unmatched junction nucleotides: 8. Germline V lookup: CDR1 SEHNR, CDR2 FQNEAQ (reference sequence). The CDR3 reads CASQLQGRGNTIYF. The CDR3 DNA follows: TGTGCCAGCCAATTACAGGGGCGCGGAAACACCATATATTTT. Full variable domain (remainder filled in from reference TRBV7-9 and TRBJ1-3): DTGVSQNPRHKITKRGQNVTFRCDPISEHNRLYWYRQTLGQGPEFLTYFQNEAQLEKSRLLSDRFSAERPKGSFSTLEIQRTEQGDSAMYLCASQLQGRGNTIYFGEGSWLTVV.

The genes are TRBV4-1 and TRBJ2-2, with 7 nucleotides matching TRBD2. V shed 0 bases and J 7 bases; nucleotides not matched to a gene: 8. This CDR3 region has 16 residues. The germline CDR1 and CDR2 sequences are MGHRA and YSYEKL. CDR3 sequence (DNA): TGCGCCAGCAGCCAAGATCTGGTGGTAGCGGGCGGGGAGCTGTTTTTT. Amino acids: CASSQDLVVAGGELFF.

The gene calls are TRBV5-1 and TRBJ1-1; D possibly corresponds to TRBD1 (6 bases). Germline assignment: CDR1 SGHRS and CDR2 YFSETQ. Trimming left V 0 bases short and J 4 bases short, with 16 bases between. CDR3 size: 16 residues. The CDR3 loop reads CASSLGPQTGSTEAFF. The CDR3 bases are TGCGCCAGCAGCTTGGGGCCCCAAACAGGGAGCACTGAAGCTTTCTTT.

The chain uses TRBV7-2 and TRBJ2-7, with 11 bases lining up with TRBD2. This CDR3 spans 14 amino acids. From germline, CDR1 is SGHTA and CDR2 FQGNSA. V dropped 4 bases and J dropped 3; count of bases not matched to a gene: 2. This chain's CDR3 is CASSSGLAVYEQYF. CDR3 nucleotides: TGTGCCAGCAGCTCGGGACTAGCGGTCTACGAGCAGTACTTC.

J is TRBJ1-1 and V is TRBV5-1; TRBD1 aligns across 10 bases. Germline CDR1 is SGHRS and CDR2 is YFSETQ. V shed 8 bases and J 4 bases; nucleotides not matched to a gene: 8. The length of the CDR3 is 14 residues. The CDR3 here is CASRRQGAITEAFF. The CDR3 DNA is TGCGCCAGTAGACGACAGGGGGCGATCACTGAAGCTTTCTTT.

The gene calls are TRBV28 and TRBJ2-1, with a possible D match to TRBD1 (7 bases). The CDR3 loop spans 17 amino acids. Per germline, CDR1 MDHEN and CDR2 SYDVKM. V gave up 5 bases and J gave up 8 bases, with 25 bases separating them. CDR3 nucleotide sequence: TGTGCCAGCAGTACAACGCTAGCGACCCGAGGGGGCTATGAGCAGTTCTTC. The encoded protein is CASSTTLATRGGYEQFF.

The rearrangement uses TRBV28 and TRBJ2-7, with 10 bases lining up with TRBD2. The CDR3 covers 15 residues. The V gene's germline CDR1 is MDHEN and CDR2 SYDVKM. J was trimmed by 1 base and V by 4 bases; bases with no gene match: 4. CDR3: CASSSPAGGSYEQYF. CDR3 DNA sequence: TGTGCCAGCAGTTCCCCAGCGGGGGGGTCCTACGAGCAGTACTTC.

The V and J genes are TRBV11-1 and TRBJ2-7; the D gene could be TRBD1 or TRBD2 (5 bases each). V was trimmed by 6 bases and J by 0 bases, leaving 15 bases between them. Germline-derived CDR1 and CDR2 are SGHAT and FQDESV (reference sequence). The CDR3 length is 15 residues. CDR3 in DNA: TGTGCCAGCAGTCAAAGTAATGGGGGCTCCTACGAGCAGTACTTC. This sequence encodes CASSQSNGGSYEQYF. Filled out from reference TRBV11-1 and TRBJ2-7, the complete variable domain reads EAEVAQSPRYKITEKSQAVAFWCDPISGHATLYWYRQILGQGPELLVQFQDESVVDDSQLPKDRFSAERLKGVDSTLKIQPAELGDSAMYLCASSQSNGGSYEQYFGPGTRLTVT.

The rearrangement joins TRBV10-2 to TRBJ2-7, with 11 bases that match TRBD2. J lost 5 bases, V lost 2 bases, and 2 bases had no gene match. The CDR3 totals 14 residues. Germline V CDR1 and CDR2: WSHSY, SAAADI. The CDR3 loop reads CASSETSGSHEQYF. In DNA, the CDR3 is TGCGCCAGCAGTGAGACTAGCGGGAGCCACGAGCAGTACTTC.

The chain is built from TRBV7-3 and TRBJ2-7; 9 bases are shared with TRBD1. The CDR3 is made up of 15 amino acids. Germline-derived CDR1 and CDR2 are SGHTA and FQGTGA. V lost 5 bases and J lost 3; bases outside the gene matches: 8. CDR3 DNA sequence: TGTGCCAGCAGCCGCTCCGGGACAGGGAGCTACGAGCAGTACTTC. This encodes CASSRSGTGSYEQYF.

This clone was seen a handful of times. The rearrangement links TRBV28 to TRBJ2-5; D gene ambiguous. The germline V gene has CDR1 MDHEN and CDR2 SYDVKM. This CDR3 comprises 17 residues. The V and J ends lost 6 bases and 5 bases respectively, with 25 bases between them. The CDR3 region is CASSLWSVSLLQETQYF. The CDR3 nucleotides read TGTGCCAGCAGCCTTTGGTCGGTAAGTCTTCTTCAGGAGACCCAGTACTTC. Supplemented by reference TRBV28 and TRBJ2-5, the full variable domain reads DVKVTQSSRYLVKRTGEKVFLECVQDMDHENMFWYRQDPGLGLRLIYFSYDVKMKEKGDIPEGYSVSREKKERFSLILESASTNQTSMYLCASSLWSVSLLQETQYFGPGTRLLVL.

CDR3 loop: CASRMGQGGQETQYF. The CDR3 bases are TGCGCCAGCAGGATGGGACAGGGGGGACAAGAGACCCAGTACTTC. The chain employs TRBV5-1 and TRBJ2-5, with TRBD1 matching 11 bases. Germline lookup yields CDR1 SGHRS and CDR2 YFSETQ. V dropped 5 bases and J dropped 2; count of bases not matched to a gene: 5. This CDR3 comprises 15 residues.

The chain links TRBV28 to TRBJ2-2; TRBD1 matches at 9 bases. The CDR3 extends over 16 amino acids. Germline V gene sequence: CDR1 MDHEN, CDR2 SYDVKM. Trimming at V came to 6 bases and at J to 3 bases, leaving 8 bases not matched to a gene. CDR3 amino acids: CASRRTGVEYTGELFF. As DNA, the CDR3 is TGTGCCAGCAGGCGGACAGGGGTTGAGTACACCGGGGAGCTGTTTTTT. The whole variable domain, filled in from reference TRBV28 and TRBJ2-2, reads DVKVTQSSRYLVKRTGEKVFLECVQDMDHENMFWYRQDPGLGLRLIYFSYDVKMKEKGDIPEGYSVSREKKERFSLILESASTNQTSMYLCASRRTGVEYTGELFFGEGSRLTVL.

CDR3 region: CASSLSGRRSDTQYF. The CDR3 DNA reads TGCGCCAGCAGCTTGTCTGGGCGTAGGTCAGATACGCAGTATTTT. The chain is built from TRBV5-1 and TRBJ2-3; no clear D. This CDR3 comprises 15 residues. CDR1 is SGHRS, CDR2 YFSETQ, per germline. V dropped 1 base and J dropped 4 bases, with 13 bases sitting between them. Variable domain in full (rest from reference TRBV5-1 and TRBJ2-3): KAGVTQTPRYLIKTRGQQVTLSCSPISGHRSVSWYQQTPGQGLQFLFEYFSETQRNKGNFPGRFSGRQFSNSRSEMNVSTLELGDSALYLCASSLSGRRSDTQYFGPGTRLTVL.

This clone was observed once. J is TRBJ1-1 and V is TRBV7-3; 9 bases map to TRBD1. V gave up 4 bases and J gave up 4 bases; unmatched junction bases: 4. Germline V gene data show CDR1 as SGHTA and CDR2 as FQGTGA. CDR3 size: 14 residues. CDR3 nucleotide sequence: TGTGCCAGCAGCTCTACAGGGGGCATCACTGAAGCTTTCTTT. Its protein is CASSSTGGITEAFF.

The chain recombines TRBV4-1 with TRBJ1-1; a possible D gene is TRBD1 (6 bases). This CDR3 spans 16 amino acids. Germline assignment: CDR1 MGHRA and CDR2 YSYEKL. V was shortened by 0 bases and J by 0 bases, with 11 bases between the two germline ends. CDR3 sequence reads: CASSQERDTLNTEAFF. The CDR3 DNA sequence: TGCGCCAGCAGCCAAGAACGGGACACCCTGAACACTGAAGCTTTCTTT.

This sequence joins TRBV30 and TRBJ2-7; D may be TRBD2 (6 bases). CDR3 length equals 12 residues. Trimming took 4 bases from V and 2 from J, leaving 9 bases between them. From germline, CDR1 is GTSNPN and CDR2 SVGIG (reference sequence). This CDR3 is CAWNAGTYEQYF. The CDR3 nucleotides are TGTGCCTGGAACGCGGGAACCTACGAGCAGTACTTC.

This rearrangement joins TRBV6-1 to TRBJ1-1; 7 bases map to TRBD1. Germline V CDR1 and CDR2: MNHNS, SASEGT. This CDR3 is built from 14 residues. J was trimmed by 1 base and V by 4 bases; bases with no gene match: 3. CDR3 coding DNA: TGTGCCAGCAGTGGTTGGACAGGGAACACTGAAGCTTTCTTT. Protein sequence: CASSGWTGNTEAFF.

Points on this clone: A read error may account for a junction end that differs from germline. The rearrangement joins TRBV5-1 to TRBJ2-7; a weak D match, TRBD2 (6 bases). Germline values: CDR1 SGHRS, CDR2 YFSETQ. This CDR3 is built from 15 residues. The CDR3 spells CASRLAGNTNYEQYF. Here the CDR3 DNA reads TGCGCCAGCCGCTTGGCGGGAAATACGAACTACGAGCAGTACTTC.

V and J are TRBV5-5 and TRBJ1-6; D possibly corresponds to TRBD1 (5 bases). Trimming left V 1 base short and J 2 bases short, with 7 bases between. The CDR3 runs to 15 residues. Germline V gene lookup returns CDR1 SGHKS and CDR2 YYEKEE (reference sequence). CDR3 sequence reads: CASSLPGAYNSPLHF. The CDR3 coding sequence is TGTGCCAGCAGCTTGCCGGGGGCCTATAATTCACCCCTCCACTTT.

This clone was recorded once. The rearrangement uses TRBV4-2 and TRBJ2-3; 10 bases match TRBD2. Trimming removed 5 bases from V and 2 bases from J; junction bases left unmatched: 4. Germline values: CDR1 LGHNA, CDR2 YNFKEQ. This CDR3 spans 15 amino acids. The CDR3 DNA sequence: TGTGCCAGCAGCGAAGGACTAGCGGCCACAGATACGCAGTATTTT. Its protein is CASSEGLAATDTQYF.

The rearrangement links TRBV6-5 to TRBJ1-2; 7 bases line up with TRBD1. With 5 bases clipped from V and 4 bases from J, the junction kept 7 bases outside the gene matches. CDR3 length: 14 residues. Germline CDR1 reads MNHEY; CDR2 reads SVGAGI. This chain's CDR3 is CASSRQGLGYGYTF. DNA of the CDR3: TGTGCCAGCAGTCGACAGGGTCTGGGCTATGGCTACACCTTC.

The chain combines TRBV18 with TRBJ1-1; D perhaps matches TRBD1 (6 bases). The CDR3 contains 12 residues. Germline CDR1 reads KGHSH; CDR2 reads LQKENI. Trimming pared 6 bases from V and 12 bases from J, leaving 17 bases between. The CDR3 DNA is TGTGCCAGCTCCCAAGGATTCCAGGGGACTTTCTTT. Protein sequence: CASSQGFQGTFF.